This TCR beta chain was found in a study of blood T cell repertoires in COVID-19. Across the whole study: The United States, Italy and Spain provided the acute and convalescent COVID-19 samples. Sample material is recorded as cDNA or gDNA derived from T cells, B-cell-depleted T cells, or PBMCs.

In the study's own analysis: Estimated nucleated cell counts came from reference gene primer amplification. Generated by immunoSEQ multiplex PCR, the TCRdb table keeps only in-frame clones and is missing some. That table is the source of V, J and clone size, and D and trimming were worked out from the DNA. The data show some 35,000 clones, 80% to 90% seen once. CDR3 size: 14 residues. CDR1 and CDR2 from the germline V gene are MNHEY and SVGAGI. V shed 7 bases, J shed 3 bases, and the junction held 2 bases outside the gene matches. Material for sequencing was peripheral blood. This receptor was taken from a man aged 50 to 59 with acute or convalescent COVID-19. The chain carries TRBV6-5 and TRBJ2-2, with TRBD1 identical over 10 bases. CDR3 amino acids: CASTGTGDTGELFF. The CDR3 DNA sequence: TGTGCCAGCACCGGGACAGGGGACACCGGGGAGCTGTTTTTT.